The clone carrying this T cell receptor (beta chain) has more than one count but fewer than ten. Its antigen is as yet unknown. RNA transcripts were the template for amplifying TCR beta CDR3 regions. The HTBI primer set was used in a first-round RT-PCR of the TCR CDR3. One entry per CDR3 protein results from TCRdb running MiXCR on the multiplex PCR reads. The sample shows fewer than 450,000 distinct CDR3 sequences, roughly 15% of them seen only once. This entry comes from a study of T cells in Graves' hyperthyroidism and ophthalmopathy. This CDR3 region has 15 residues. V dropped 0 bases and J dropped 8; count of bases not matched to a gene: 8. Germline values: CDR1 DFQATT, CDR2 SNEGSKA (reference sequence). Study-wide results and caveats: Expanded thyroid clonotypes (above 0.001) were mostly also found in blood.

Each diagnosis was grounded in clinical symptoms, serum thyroxine and TRAb, thyroid ultrasound, and orbital computed tomography. Material for sequencing was blood. The source of this sequence is a woman aged 60-70 years with Graves' ophthalmopathy. The chain uses TRBV20-1 and TRBJ2-2, with 8 positions matching TRBD2. The CDR3 loop is CSARDLAGGPGELFF. CDR3 in DNA: TGCAGTGCTAGAGATTTGGCGGGGGGCCCAGGGGAGCTGTTTTTT.